Shown below are 32 T cell receptor beta chains from a single sample sequenced in a study of breast tumors, draining lymph nodes, adjacent tissues. Breast cancer patients provided tissue from their axillary draining lymph nodes. One entry per CDR3 protein, called by TCRdb with MiXCR from the multiplex PCR reads. The table includes 200,000 to 250,000 distinct CDR3 sequences, around 34% detected once. Sequenced input: axillary lymph node tissue. Source of these receptors: a female donor with breast cancer. Some clones in this sample may be carry-over from other donors' samples.

This clonotype was counted ten times or more. This chain connects TRBV10-3 to TRBJ2-1; no reliable D call. CDR1 is ENHRY and CDR2 is SYGVKD in the germline V gene. V lost 0 bases and J 0 bases, leaving 12 bases between the germline ends. CDR3 length: 17 residues. In DNA, the CDR3 is TGTGCCATCAGTGAGTCTGACTGGCCTAGCTCCTACAATGAGCAGTTCTTC. This encodes CAISESDWPSSYNEQFF.

This clonotype occurred many times. This rearrangement joins TRBV15 to TRBJ1-3, with TRBD1 matching over 7 bases. Germline V CDR1 and CDR2: LNHNV, YYDKDF (reference sequence). The trim removed 4 bases at V and 0 bases at J, leaving 6 bases unmatched. This CDR3 contains 16 residues. CDR3 in DNA: TGTGCCACCAGCAAACCGGGACAGCTCTCTGGAAACACCATATATTTT. Translating gives CATSKPGQLSGNTIYF.

This clonotype was detected ten times or more. This chain uses TRBV5-1 with TRBJ2-2; 16 bases are a match to TRBD2. Trimming cost V 0 bases and J 4 bases; bases outside gene matches: 6. Germline V gene lookup returns CDR1 SGHRS and CDR2 YFSETQ. The CDR3 runs 19 residues. CDR3 sequence (DNA): TGCGCCAGCAGCTTGGCCGGGACTAGCGGGGGGGCCGTCACCGGGGAGCTGTTTTTT. It is translated as CASSLAGTSGGAVTGELFF. Full variable domain (rest looked up from reference TRBV5-1 and TRBJ2-2): KAGVTQTPRYLIKTRGQQVTLSCSPISGHRSVSWYQQTPGQGLQFLFEYFSETQRNKGNFPGRFSGRQFSNSRSEMNVSTLELGDSALYLCASSLAGTSGGAVTGELFFGEGSRLTVL.

This clonotype was observed at least ten times. The chain carries TRBV19 and TRBJ2-1; D is uncertain. Trimming took off 6 bases at V and 6 bases at J, with 21 bases between the two ends. The CDR3 runs to 16 residues. Germline V gene data show CDR1 as LNHDA and CDR2 as SQIVND (reference sequence). For the CDR3, the DNA is TGTGCCAGTAGCGTACTATTCGCTAGGGCCTCCAATGAGCAGTTCTTC. Translating it yields CASSVLFARASNEQFF.

Remarks on this clonotype: A single base separates this from a much larger clone, so it may be a read error. This chain connects TRBV5-1 to TRBJ2-2; tentatively, D is TRBD1 or TRBD2 (5 bases each). The germline CDR1 and CDR2 sequences are SGHRS and YFSETQ. The CDR3 consists of 13 residues. In DNA, the CDR3 is TGCGCCAGCAGCTTGTCAGCGACCGGGGACCTGTTTTTT. Its translation is CASSLSATGDLFF.

This clonotype was recorded at least ten times. The chain combines TRBV7-8 with TRBJ2-3; 7 bases line up with TRBD1. The J segment lost 3 bases and the V segment lost 5 bases, leaving 8 bases of the junction unmatched. Germline V lookup: CDR1 SGHVS, CDR2 FQNEAQ. The CDR3 sequence is 15 residues long. The CDR3: CASSPGQSETDTQYF. The CDR3 DNA reads TGTGCCAGCAGCCCGGGACAGTCTGAGACAGATACGCAGTATTTT.

This clonotype was counted many times. The chain couples TRBV7-9 to TRBJ2-5; 7 bases agree with TRBD2. The CDR3 contains 17 residues. V shed 4 bases and J 2 bases; nucleotides not matched to a gene: 13. Germline V gene lookup returns CDR1 SEHNR and CDR2 FQNEAQ (reference sequence). The DNA for the CDR3 is TGTGCCAGCAGCTACCCGGGACTACCCCCATCACAAGAGACCCAGTACTTC. Protein: CASSYPGLPPSQETQYF.

This clonotype was found a few times. The chain joins TRBV6-1 to TRBJ1-5; D might be TRBD1 (6 bases). The CDR3 has 17 residues. Trimming removed 2 bases at V and 0 bases at J, with 14 bases between. CDR1 is MNHNS and CDR2 is SASEGT in the germline V gene. The CDR3 nucleotides read TGTGCCAGCAGTGAACAAGGAGGACAGTTTAGCAATCAGCCCCAGCATTTT. Protein sequence: CASSEQGGQFSNQPQHF.

As to this clonotype: A much larger clone sits a single nucleotide away, making a read error possible. This chain uses TRBV5-4 with TRBJ2-7; D unclear. The CDR3 is 14 residues long. Germline V gene data show CDR1 as SGHNT and CDR2 as YYREEE (reference sequence). Between the trimmed V and J ends, which lost 1 base and 0 bases, there was a span of 8 bases. CDR3 protein: CASSLMLTSYEQYF. DNA of the CDR3: TGTGCCAGCAGCTTGATGCTGACCTCCTACGAGCAGTACTTC.

The chain couples TRBV12-3 or TRBV12-4 to TRBJ2-3; D unresolved. This CDR3 spans 13 amino acids. V was clipped by 3 bases and J by 6 bases, with 10 bases between them. CDR3 protein: CASSFDLGDTQYF. CDR3 nucleotides: TGTGCCAGCAGTTTCGATTTAGGGGATACGCAGTATTTT.

This clonotype showed up many times. This chain links TRBV5-4 with TRBJ1-4; D gene unclear. From germline, CDR1 is SGHNT and CDR2 YYREEE (reference sequence). The CDR3 sequence is 14 residues long. V lost 5 bases and J lost 5, with 13 bases in between. The CDR3 DNA reads TGTGCCAGCAGTGATGAGGGAATGAATGAAAAACTGTTTTTT. Encoded protein: CASSDEGMNEKLFF.

This clonotype was observed at least ten times. With a much larger clone just one base away, this may be a read error. This rearrangement joins TRBV20-1 to TRBJ2-5; 12 nucleotides align to TRBD2. Germline trimming cut 6 bases from V and 7 bases from J; bases unmatched to any gene: 9. This CDR3 contains 14 residues. CDR1 and CDR2 from the germline V gene are DFQATT and SNEGSKA (reference sequence). The CDR3 loop reads CSAPASGGAATQYF. The CDR3 DNA sequence: TGCAGTGCCCCGGCTAGCGGGGGGGCGGCGACCCAGTACTTC.

This clonotype was seen repeatedly, ten times or more. The V gene is TRBV7-9, the J gene TRBJ2-5; D perhaps matches TRBD2 (5 bases). The CDR3 spans 14 residues. V lost 4 bases and J 4 bases, leaving 13 bases between the germline ends. The germline gives CDR1 SEHNR, CDR2 FQNEAQ (reference sequence). CDR3 in amino acids: CASSSHGGGETQYF. The CDR3 DNA sequence: TGTGCCAGCAGCTCCCATGGAGGCGGAGAGACCCAGTACTTC.

This clonotype showed up many times. The chain couples TRBV7-6 to TRBJ2-5; 7 nucleotides match TRBD1. The CDR3 is 16 residues long. CDR1 is SGHVS, CDR2 FNYEAQ, per germline. V trimming: 2 bases; J trimming: 3 bases; junction bases outside the gene matches: 9. CDR3 residues: CASSLRRGGAEETQYF. The CDR3 coding sequence is TGTGCCAGCAGCTTACGTCGAGGGGGCGCGGAAGAGACCCAGTACTTC.

This clonotype was seen ten or more times. V gene TRBV14 combines with J gene TRBJ1-6, with D hard to call. The CDR3 has 15 amino acids. Trimming stripped 2 bases from V and 10 bases from J, with 15 bases between. CDR1 and CDR2 from the germline V gene are SGHDN and FVKESK. The chain's CDR3 is CASSQTRVSGSPLHF. Written as DNA, the CDR3 is TGTGCCAGCAGCCAAACGAGGGTTAGCGGGTCACCCCTCCACTTT.

This clonotype came up a few times. The V call is TRBV28, the J call TRBJ1-6; TRBD1 aligns across 10 bases. V was clipped by 4 bases and J by 7 bases; unmatched bases: 7. This CDR3 comprises 16 residues. The V gene's germline CDR1 is MDHEN and CDR2 SYDVKM. The CDR3 region is CASSSGTGVRNSPLHF. CDR3 DNA sequence: TGTGCCAGCAGTTCCGGGACAGGGGTGAGGAATTCACCCCTCCACTTT.

This clonotype appeared a few times. The V call is TRBV13, the J call TRBJ2-2; D possibly matches TRBD1 or TRBD2 (6 bases each). CDR1 and CDR2 (germline): PRHDT, FYEKMQ (reference sequence). This CDR3 comprises 14 residues. Trimming left V 4 bases short and J 6 bases short, with 12 bases between. The CDR3 protein is CASSSIRGPGELFF. Here the CDR3 DNA reads TGTGCCAGCAGCTCCATCCGGGGGCCCGGGGAGCTGTTTTTT. The full variable domain, in which reference TRBV13 and TRBJ2-2 provide the parts outside the CDR3, is AAGVIQSPRHLIKEKRETATLKCYPIPRHDTVYWYQQGPGQDPQFLISFYEKMQSDKGSIPDRFSAQQFSDYHSELNMSSLELGDSALYFCASSSIRGPGELFFGEGSRLTVL.

This clonotype has only a few counts. This may arise from a read error, as a much more abundant clone is one base away. This chain uses TRBV19 with TRBJ2-6, with 8 bases matching TRBD1. The CDR3 spans 18 residues. CDR1 is LNHDA, CDR2 SQIVND, per germline (reference sequence). CDR3 region: CASRITGGVKLGANVPTF. Here the CDR3 DNA reads TGTGCCAGTAGGATAACAGGGGGTGTAAAGCTTGGGGCCAACGTCCCGACTTTC. Filled out from reference TRBV19 and TRBJ2-6, the complete variable domain reads DGGITQSPKYLFRKEGQNVTLSCEQNLNHDAMYWYRQDPGQGLRLIYYSQIVNDFQKGDIAEGYSVSREKKESFPLTVTSAQKNPTAFYLCASRITGGVKLGANVPTFGAGSRLTVL.

This clonotype came up many times. Here the CDR3 DNA reads TGTGCTAGTGGTCTAGATAGCCAGTACGAGCAGTACTTC. Its protein is CASGLDSQYEQYF. The chain is built from TRBV12-5 and TRBJ2-7; D not certain. V lost 5 bases and J lost 4, with 12 bases in between. Looked up from germline, CDR1 is LGHNT and CDR2 is FRNRAP. The CDR3 is made up of 13 amino acids. The variable domain in full, completed from reference TRBV12-5 and TRBJ2-7, reads DARVTQTPRHKVTEMGQEVTMRCQPILGHNTVFWYRQTMMQGLELLAYFRNRAPLDDSGMPKDRFSAEMPDATLATLKIQPSEPRDSAVYFCASGLDSQYEQYFGPGTRLTVT.

This clonotype was recorded at least ten times. The CDR3: CASSQSTGADTQYF. CDR3 nucleotides: TGCGCCAGCAGCCAAAGTACGGGGGCAGATACGCAGTATTTT. The V gene is TRBV4-1, the J gene TRBJ2-3; tentative D call: TRBD2 (6 bases). This CDR3 has 14 residues. Germline V gene sequence: CDR1 MGHRA, CDR2 YSYEKL. The germline V and J ends were trimmed by 2 bases and 4 bases, with 10 bases remaining between them.

This clonotype was recorded many times. V and J are TRBV12-3 or TRBV12-4 and TRBJ1-5; D remains ambiguous. This CDR3 has 13 residues. Trimming removed 3 bases at V and 2 bases at J, with 5 bases between. This CDR3 reads CASSLPGNQPQHF. In DNA, the CDR3 is TGTGCCAGCAGTTTGCCAGGCAATCAGCCCCAGCATTTT.

The sample holds many counts of this clonotype. J is TRBJ1-2 and V is TRBV20-1, with D perhaps matching TRBD1 (5 bases). The V gene's germline CDR1 is DFQATT and CDR2 SNEGSKA (reference sequence). The V end lost 6 bases, the J end lost 2 bases, and 16 bases lay between the germline ends. The CDR3 length is 14 residues. CDR3 residues: CSANSGLLNYGYTF. In nucleotides, the CDR3 is TGCAGTGCAAACTCGGGGCTTTTAAACTATGGCTACACCTTC.

The chain couples TRBV24-1 to TRBJ2-3, with D perhaps TRBD1 (5 bases). The CDR3 is made up of 15 amino acids. Germline V gene lookup returns CDR1 KGHDR and CDR2 SFDVKD. Trimming removed 6 bases from V and 2 bases from J, with 14 bases in between. The CDR3 nucleotides are TGTGCCACCAGTATAGGGCAGGGAAACACAGATACGCAGTATTTT. Residues: CATSIGQGNTDTQYF.

This clonotype was counted many times. The rearrangement links TRBV5-4 to TRBJ2-7; D possibly corresponds to TRBD2 (6 bases). V gave up 4 bases and J gave up 6 bases, with 14 bases separating them. The CDR3 consists of 13 residues. From germline, CDR1 is SGHNT and CDR2 YYREEE (reference sequence). CDR3 nucleotides: TGTGCCAGCAGCAGGGACTCCTCGGCCGAGCAGTACTTC. Translation gives CASSRDSSAEQYF.

The sample holds many counts of this clonotype. The chain has TRBV2 and TRBJ2-7, with 10 bases lining up with TRBD1. CDR1 SNHLY and CDR2 FYNNEI come from the germline V gene. J lost 2 bases, V lost 9 bases, and 4 bases had no gene match. This CDR3 region has 13 residues. CDR3 DNA: TGTGCCAGAAGGACAGGGGGGACCTACGAGCAGTACTTC. Protein product: CARRTGGTYEQYF.

The table lists this clonotype with a count of one. The V gene is TRBV20-1, the J gene TRBJ1-1; maybe TRBD1 (5 bases). Germline CDR1 reads DFQATT; CDR2 reads SNEGSKA (reference sequence). The V end was cut by 3 bases, the J end by 1 base, with 12 bases between. The CDR3 consists of 14 residues. The CDR3 region has the DNA TGCAGTGCTAGTTTTGAAGGGGCGAACACTGAAGCTTTCTTT. Amino acids: CSASFEGANTEAFF.

This clonotype was counted between two and nine times. This could be a read error, since a much larger clone is one nucleotide away. This sequence joins TRBV20-1 and TRBJ2-7, with D possibly called TRBD1 or TRBD2 (5 bases each). The CDR3 runs to 15 residues. Deletions cut 0 bases from V and 6 bases from J, with 18 bases between. Germline V gene lookup returns CDR1 DFQATT and CDR2 SNEGSKA (reference sequence). For the CDR3, the DNA is TGCAGTGCTAGAGATAGCGAAGTGGGGCAGGGCGAGCAGTACTTC. Its translation: CSARDSEVGQGEQYF.

This clonotype was seen only a few times. This may be a read error: a much more frequent sequence differs by one nucleotide. The chain employs TRBV5-1 and TRBJ1-4, with unresolved D. The germline V gene has CDR1 SGHRS and CDR2 YFSETQ. This CDR3 has 13 amino acids. DNA for the CDR3: TGCGCCAGCAGCTTGGCCTCAGATGAAAACCTGTTTTTT. Protein product: CASSLASDENLFF. Full variable domain (remainder filled in from reference TRBV5-1 and TRBJ1-4): KAGVTQTPRYLIKTRGQQVTLSCSPISGHRSVSWYQQTPGQGLQFLFEYFSETQRNKGNFPGRFSGRQFSNSRSEMNVSTLELGDSALYLCASSLASDENLFFGSGTQLSVL.

The rearrangement uses TRBV2 and TRBJ2-3, with D perhaps TRBD1 (6 bases). The length of the CDR3 is 15 residues. Germline V gives CDR1 SNHLY, CDR2 FYNNEI. V lost 3 bases to trimming and J lost 2 bases, with 12 bases between them. The CDR3 sequence is CASSEGHRTTDTQYF. The CDR3 coding sequence is TGTGCCAGCAGTGAGGGACACAGGACCACAGATACGCAGTATTTT.

At least ten counts were recorded for this clonotype. The gene calls are TRBV4-1 and TRBJ2-7, with 10 bases lining up with TRBD2. The V and J ends lost 3 bases and 0 bases, in that order; junction bases with no gene match: 8. The CDR3 consists of 17 residues. CDR1 MGHRA and CDR2 YSYEKL come from the germline V gene. The CDR3 nucleotides read TGCGCCAGCAGCCAGGCTTTAGCGGGAGGCTTCTCCTACGAGCAGTACTTC. Translated, it gives CASSQALAGGFSYEQYF.

The V and J genes are TRBV20-1 and TRBJ2-6; tentative D call: TRBD1 (6 bases). Deletions cut 5 bases from V and 4 bases from J, with 12 bases between. The CDR3 has 14 residues. From germline, CDR1 is DFQATT and CDR2 SNEGSKA (reference sequence). The CDR3 loop reads CSAHDRSGANVLTF. The CDR3 DNA reads as TGCAGTGCTCATGACAGGTCGGGGGCCAACGTCCTGACTTTC.

The CDR3 DNA is TGTGCCAGCACGGAGGGAGGGCCCTTTGAGCAGTACTTC. Translation: CASTEGGPFEQYF. The J gene is TRBJ2-7, the V gene TRBV28; 7 bases agree with TRBD2. Germline loops: CDR1 MDHEN, CDR2 SYDVKM. J gave up 7 bases and V 7 bases, and 10 bases lay outside the gene matches. The CDR3 sequence is 13 residues long.